The entry below describes one T cell receptor beta chain. Other DNA sequences in this sample translate to the same CDR3. This record belongs to a study of shared T cell receptors in the human thymus. The table came from immunoSEQ multiplex PCR; TCRdb's copy has only in-frame clones and leaves some out. The table lists 700,000 or so clones, approximately 83% of them singletons, with under 0.012% in the top ten. The CDR3 has 11 amino acids. The germline V gene encodes CDR1 DFQATT and CDR2 SNEGSKA (reference sequence). V dropped 3 bases and J dropped 7 bases, with 6 bases sitting between them. These sequences were also reported in another study, on human thymus T cells. From that study: It looked as if thymic and blood repertoires used V and J genes in a biased way. As related research reported, thymic repertoires overlapped highly among unrelated individuals.

The sample consisted of thymocytes. The sequence derives from a girl less than two years old with a congenital heart defect. V gene TRBV20-1 combines with J gene TRBJ1-4; D uncertain. This chain's CDR3 is CSASRGEKLFF. The CDR3 DNA sequence: TGCAGTGCTAGTCGGGGTGAAAAACTGTTTTTT.